Described below is a single T cell receptor (beta chain) sequence and its context. Its antigen is not identified. This record comes from a study of high-grade serous ovarian cancer treatment subgroups. Across the whole study: On average, just over 14,000 reads and 7,000 to 8,000 unique TCR beta rearrangements were obtained per sample. Study-wide points: Higher neoantigen levels went with greater TCR clonal relatedness. Spatial context was lost because tumors were sequenced in bulk. Repertoire analysis covered CDR3 alone, not CDR1 or CDR2.

Germline loops: CDR1 LGHNA, CDR2 YSLEER. The CDR3 has 13 residues. V was trimmed by 5 bases and J by 7 bases, leaving 14 bases between them. Repertoires were generated with immunoSEQ multiplex PCR, while TCRdb's copy carries only in-frame clones and drops some. Found here are a few thousand clones, 75% to 80% of them singletons; the top ten hold 15% to 20%. Tumor tissue was taken before any definitive surgery or chemotherapy was given. This receptor was obtained from a human donor with high-grade serous ovarian cancer. This chain uses TRBV4-3 with TRBJ2-5; weak D call: TRBD1 (5 bases). Source material: tumor tissue. As DNA, the CDR3 is TGCGCCAGCAGCGCTGCGAGCCAGGGGACCCAGTACTTC. It is translated as CASSAASQGTQYF.